The present T cell receptor (beta chain) was sequenced within a study of T cell repertoires in cytomegalovirus infection. The study, taken as a whole, reports: Pooled public TCR beta family frequency picked out CMV carriers with the relevant HLA.

From the reads, TCRdb called clonotypes with MiXCR, one entry per CDR3 protein. The data show around 570,000 distinct CDR3 sequences, around two fifths seen once. Germline V gives CDR1 DFQATT, CDR2 SNEGSKA (reference sequence). Trimming stripped 0 bases from V and 2 bases from J, with 3 bases between. The CDR3 has 12 residues. This clonotype showed up just a few times. Its antigen is unknown. The material sequenced was cultured PBMCs, taken from culture after CMV antigen stimulation. The chain links TRBV20-1 to TRBJ2-3, with D uncertain. The clonotype comes from a human donor in good health (CMV status not recorded). Some clones in this sample may be carry-over from other donors' samples. CDR3 sequence (DNA): TGCAGTGCTAGAGACCACACAGATACGCAGTATTTT. This sequence encodes CSARDHTDTQYF.